These 14 T cell receptor beta chains originate from one sample sequenced in a study of blood T cell repertoires in COVID-19. Some clones are missing from TCRdb's copy, which holds only in-frame ones; the method was immunoSEQ multiplex PCR. The sample yields over 150,000 clones, roughly 80% seen once. The specimen sequenced was peripheral blood. Source of these receptors: a woman of 80 years or more with acute or convalescent COVID-19.

This clone was recorded only once. The chain joins TRBV21-1 to TRBJ2-4; the table calls TRBD2, which could not be checked here. TRBV21-1 is marked as a pseudogene. The CDR3 sequence is 17 residues long. In nucleotides, the CDR3 is TGTGCCAGCAGCAAAAACGGGAGGGCCTGGGGCAAAAACATTCAGTACTTC. Amino acids: CASSKNGRAWGKNIQYF.

The chain couples TRBV10-3 to TRBJ1-1; D unresolved. The V end was cut by 7 bases, the J end by 5 bases, with 14 bases between. CDR1 ENHRY and CDR2 SYGVKD come from the germline V gene. This CDR3 contains 13 residues. The CDR3 DNA follows: TGTGCCATCAAAAACCCCGGAGGGACTGAAGCTTTCTTT. As protein: CAIKNPGGTEAFF.

J is TRBJ2-1 and V is TRBV19, with D tentatively TRBD2 (6 bases). The CDR3 is 15 amino acids. CDR1 is LNHDA and CDR2 is SQIVND in the germline V gene (reference sequence). With 3 bases removed from V and 1 base from J, the gap between germline ends came to 10 bases. The CDR3 here is CASSMAGGSYNEQFF. Written as DNA, the CDR3 is TGTGCCAGTAGTATGGCTGGGGGGTCCTACAATGAGCAGTTCTTC.

The CDR3 sequence is CSVVGGSSGIYEQYF. The CDR3 region has the DNA TGCAGCGTTGTCGGAGGCTCTAGCGGTATCTACGAGCAGTACTTC. This chain connects TRBV29-1 to TRBJ2-7; TRBD2 aligns across 7 bases. J lost 3 bases, V lost 4 bases, and 12 bases had no gene match. CDR1 is SQVTM and CDR2 is ANQGSEA in the germline V gene. This CDR3 region has 15 residues.

The chain is built from TRBV2 and TRBJ2-5, with D maybe TRBD1 (6 bases). Germline V gives CDR1 SNHLY, CDR2 FYNNEI. Trimming took off 7 bases at V and 5 bases at J, with 14 bases between the two ends. CDR3 size: 13 residues. The CDR3 here is CASNRDTRETQYF. The CDR3 coding sequence is TGTGCCAGCAACCGGGACACAAGGGAGACCCAGTACTTC.

This clone was picked up one time. The J gene is TRBJ2-5, the V gene TRBV2; the D gene is possibly TRBD1 (5 bases). Germline values: CDR1 SNHLY, CDR2 FYNNEI. The CDR3 length is 14 residues. Trimming stripped 4 bases from V and 3 bases from J, with 12 bases between. The CDR3 region is CASSGQGPEETQYF. The DNA of the CDR3 is TGTGCCAGCAGTGGCCAGGGCCCTGAAGAGACCCAGTACTTC.

The CDR3 region is CASSFGQTHNEQFF. The CDR3 nucleotides read TGTGCCAGCAGCTTTGGACAGACCCACAATGAGCAGTTCTTC. The rearrangement uses TRBV7-6 and TRBJ2-1; tentative D call: TRBD1 (6 bases). The CDR3 runs to 14 residues. Trimming took 3 bases from V and 5 from J, leaving 11 bases between them. Germline values: CDR1 SGHVS, CDR2 FNYEAQ.

The V and J genes are TRBV19 and TRBJ1-5; tentative D call: TRBD1 (6 bases). This CDR3 has 14 residues. Germline lookup yields CDR1 LNHDA and CDR2 SQIVND (reference sequence). Trimming removed 1 base at V and 5 bases at J, with 9 bases between. CDR3: CASSIAGDHQPQHF. The CDR3 nucleotides are TGTGCCAGTAGTATAGCAGGGGACCATCAGCCCCAGCATTTT.

J is TRBJ2-2 and V is TRBV24-1, with D perhaps matching TRBD2 (5 bases). This CDR3 region has 14 residues. Germline V gives CDR1 KGHDR, CDR2 SFDVKD. V dropped 6 bases and J dropped 1 base, with 8 bases sitting between them. The CDR3 region has the DNA TGTGCCACCAGTAGCGGAGGGAACACCGGGGAGCTGTTTTTT. As protein: CATSSGGNTGELFF.

CDR3 amino acids: CASSKVWTSGSYEQYF. CDR3 DNA sequence: TGTGCCAGCAGCAAAGTTTGGACTAGCGGCTCCTACGAGCAGTACTTC. This chain links TRBV21-1 with TRBJ2-7; the table gives TRBD2 as D, unverified against the DNA. TRBV21-1 is noted as a pseudogene. There are 16 residues in the CDR3.

This chain links TRBV6-2 or TRBV6-3 with TRBJ1-4; 9 bases match TRBD1. V lost 0 bases to trimming and J lost 6 bases; unmatched junction nucleotides: 8. The CDR3 is 17 residues long. Germline CDR1 reads MNHEY; CDR2 reads SVGEGT. The CDR3 nucleotides read TGTGCCAGCAGTTACTCGACGGGACAGGGAAGCCATGAAAAACTGTTTTTT. Translation gives CASSYSTGQGSHEKLFF.

The chain carries TRBV9 and TRBJ2-2; 9 positions agree with TRBD2. The germline gives CDR1 SGDLS, CDR2 YYNGEE. J gave up 5 bases and V 0 bases, and 11 bases lay outside the gene matches. This CDR3 spans 18 amino acids. The CDR3 is CASSVVLAGVAWTGELFF. The CDR3 DNA sequence: TGTGCCAGCAGCGTAGTATTAGCGGGAGTAGCTTGGACCGGGGAGCTGTTTTTT.

This chain uses TRBV19 with TRBJ2-5, with D unclear. Per germline, CDR1 LNHDA and CDR2 SQIVND (reference sequence). Between the trimmed V and J ends, which lost 3 bases and 3 bases, there was a span of 17 bases. This CDR3 has 16 residues. The CDR3: CASSIPTQRGKETQYF. DNA for the CDR3: TGTGCCAGTAGTATCCCAACGCAGAGAGGAAAAGAGACCCAGTACTTC.

The V gene is TRBV7-3, the J gene TRBJ2-3, with D perhaps TRBD2 (7 bases). V lost 5 bases and J 3 bases, leaving 15 bases between the germline ends. The CDR3 totals 15 residues. Germline assignment: CDR1 SGHTA and CDR2 FQGTGA. The CDR3 spells CASSLTGGETDTQYF. CDR3 nucleotide sequence: TGTGCCAGCAGCCTCACGGGGGGCGAGACAGATACGCAGTATTTT. The full variable domain, completed using reference TRBV7-3 and TRBJ2-3, is GAGVSQTPSNKVTEKGKYVELRCDPISGHTALYWYRQSLGQGPEFLIYFQGTGAADDSGLPNDRFFAVRPEGSVSTLKIQRTERGDSAVYLCASSLTGGETDTQYFGPGTRLTVL.